Following are 11 T cell receptor beta chains from one sample sequenced in a study of T cell responses to AZD1222 COVID-19 vaccine. Clones were sequenced by immunoSEQ multiplex PCR, and TCRdb holds only the in-frame ones, with some missing. The sample has over 120,000 clones, 80% to 90% seen once. Sequencing was performed on peripheral blood, taken on day 0 of AZD1222 vaccination. The receptors stem from an adult in good health.

V and J are TRBV3-1 (or the pseudogene TRBV3-2) and TRBJ2-3, with D perhaps TRBD2 (7 bases). Germline V gene data show CDR1 as LGHDT and CDR2 as YNNKEL (reference sequence). The CDR3 is made up of 15 amino acids. The V end was cut by 3 bases, the J end by 6 bases, with 16 bases between. The CDR3 DNA reads TGTGCCAGCAGCCAGTTACGGGGGGCCTCGGATACGCAGTATTTT. Amino acid sequence: CASSQLRGASDTQYF.

Here the CDR3 reads CASSFGRTGFEDTQYF. The CDR3 nucleotides read TGTGCCAGCAGCTTTGGGCGGACAGGGTTCGAAGATACGCAGTATTTT. V and J are TRBV11-3 and TRBJ2-3, with 8 bases aligning to TRBD1. The CDR3 covers 16 residues. Germline lookup yields CDR1 SGHNT and CDR2 YENEEA. V trimming: 3 bases; J trimming: 5 bases; junction bases outside the gene matches: 10.

J is TRBJ1-6 and V is TRBV6-6; 7 bases are a match to TRBD1. With 6 bases clipped from V and 5 bases from J, the junction kept 7 bases outside the gene matches. Germline V gene sequence: CDR1 MNHNY, CDR2 SVGAGI (reference sequence). The CDR3 consists of 15 residues. CDR3 in DNA: TGTGCCAGCAGATTGTGGGACAGTAATAATTCACCCCTCCACTTT. Its protein is CASRLWDSNNSPLHF.

The chain joins TRBV2 to TRBJ1-5; 8 nucleotides line up with TRBD1. V shed 6 bases and J 6 bases; nucleotides not matched to a gene: 7. Germline V gives CDR1 SNHLY, CDR2 FYNNEI. The CDR3 is 14 residues long. The CDR3 nucleotides read TGTGCCAGCAGGGACAGGGCCCTCGGTCAGCCCCAGCATTTT. Translation: CASRDRALGQPQHF.

The chain employs TRBV3-1 (or the pseudogene TRBV3-2) and TRBJ2-3, with TRBD1 as a possible D gene (5 bases). V shed 1 base and J shed 1 base, with 12 bases lying between them. This CDR3 has 16 residues. The germline gives CDR1 LGHDT, CDR2 YNNKEL (reference sequence). CDR3 bases: TGTGCCAGCAGCCAAGGGGCAGCACAGGGCACAGATACGCAGTATTTT. This translates into CASSQGAAQGTDTQYF.

The chain uses TRBV7-9 and TRBJ2-7; D is unresolved. CDR1 and CDR2 from the germline V gene are SEHNR and FQNEAQ (reference sequence). V dropped 5 bases and J dropped 4 bases, with 15 bases sitting between them. The CDR3 has 14 amino acids. DNA for the CDR3: TGTGCCAGCAGCACCCCCGGGCCAGGATACGAGCAGTACTTC. Translated: CASSTPGPGYEQYF.

V gene TRBV12-3 or TRBV12-4 combines with J gene TRBJ1-2; the match to TRBD1 covers 7 bases. The CDR3 sequence is 13 residues long. V lost 3 bases to trimming and J lost 7 bases; unmatched junction nucleotides: 5. The CDR3 DNA reads TGTGCCAGCAGTTTCGACAGGGCTGGTGGCTACACCTTC. Its translation: CASSFDRAGGYTF.

The chain joins TRBV6-6 to TRBJ2-5, with D tentatively TRBD2 (6 bases). This CDR3 has 12 amino acids. Between the trimmed V and J ends, which lost 4 bases and 4 bases, there was a span of 7 bases. The germline V gene encodes CDR1 MNHNY and CDR2 SVGAGI (reference sequence). The CDR3 nucleotides are TGTGCCAGCAGTTCGGAGGGAGAGACCCAGTACTTC. Protein sequence: CASSSEGETQYF.

The V call is TRBV18, the J call TRBJ2-7; D possibly corresponds to TRBD1 (6 bases). There are 15 residues in the CDR3. With 5 bases removed from V and 2 bases from J, the gap between germline ends came to 16 bases. The germline V gene encodes CDR1 KGHSH and CDR2 LQKENI. The CDR3 spells CASSRQESGPYEQYF. The CDR3 nucleotides read TGTGCCAGCTCAAGACAGGAATCCGGCCCCTACGAGCAGTACTTC.

There are a few counts of this clone. J is TRBJ2-1 and V is TRBV21-1; the table's D call TRBD2 went unverified against the DNA. TRBV21-1 is a pseudogene locus. The length of the CDR3 is 13 residues. The DNA for the CDR3 is TGTGCCAGCAGCAAGGGGAGGGCCACTGTTGGGTTCTTC. Translation: CASSKGRATVGFF.

V and J are TRBV15 and TRBJ2-7; D may be TRBD2 (6 bases). Germline CDR1 and CDR2: LNHNV and YYDKDF (reference sequence). Trimming removed 3 bases at V and 0 bases at J, with 12 bases between. The CDR3 is 15 amino acids. The CDR3 coding sequence is TGTGCCACCAGCAGGGAGGGGACGAGCTCCTACGAGCAGTACTTC. It codes for CATSREGTSSYEQYF.